This T cell receptor beta chain was identified in a study of cytomegalovirus exposure and HLA in healthy donors. Study-level points and caveats: CMV serostatus was the sole immune exposure information available. Using a false discovery rate of 0.05, a later analysis showed that about 16,000 TCR beta sequences were associated with HLA alleles. One variant, a missense change in DCLRE1C, was linked in a later analysis to TCR beta V- and J-gene trimming.

The PCR was carried out with 60 Vbeta primers and 13 Jbeta primers. Original data processing: An analysis performed later counted 70 million to 90 million unique TCR beta chains (around 11 million of them shared). Some clones are missing from TCRdb's copy, which holds only in-frame ones; the method was immunoSEQ multiplex PCR. D and trimming come from the DNA, and the V and J calls and clone size come from that table. The sample includes over 110,000 clones, about 85% of them seen just once. V was trimmed by 4 bases and J by 3 bases, leaving 22 bases between them. This CDR3 contains 17 residues. Germline-derived CDR1 and CDR2 are SGHRS and YFSETQ. As concerns this clone: Antigen: not known.

V is TRBV5-1 and J is TRBJ1-2, with TRBD1 as a possible D gene (6 bases). The sequencing sample was made of PBMCs. The sequence was collected from a female donor in good health and CMV-seronegative. CDR3: CASSGGGAAREYYGYTF. DNA for the CDR3: TGCGCCAGCAGCGGGGGGGGCGCAGCCCGGGAGTACTATGGCTACACCTTC.